This T cell receptor (beta chain) is from a study of blood T cell repertoires in COVID-19. Sequenced by immunoSEQ multiplex PCR; TCRdb stores in-frame clones only, minus some. The table records about 160,000 clones, 82% of them present only once. CDR1 and CDR2 (germline): LNHNV, YYDKDF (reference sequence). The CDR3 has 13 residues. Trimming cost V 1 base and J 3 bases, with 6 bases left between them. A remark on this clone: In the same sample, other DNA sequences code for this CDR3.

The origin of this receptor is a woman aged 40 to 55 with COVID-19, enrolled during active disease. This sequence joins TRBV15 and TRBJ2-5; TRBD2 might be the D (5 bases). Sequenced sample: peripheral blood. The CDR3 DNA is TGTGCCACCAGCAGAGGTAGCGAAGAGACCCAGTACTTC. It encodes CATSRGSEETQYF. Full variable domain (rest looked up from reference TRBV15 and TRBJ2-5): DAMVIQNPRYQVTQFGKPVTLSCSQTLNHNVMYWYQQKSSQAPKLLFHYYDKDFNNEADTPDNFQSRRPNTSFCFLDIRSPGLGDTAMYLCATSRGSEETQYFGPGTRLLVL.